Each of the 30 T cell receptor beta chains below was sequenced from the same sample in a study of T cell changes during pregnancy in multiple sclerosis. Profiling relied on immunoSEQ multiplex PCR, and the TCRdb table lists in-frame clones only, not all of them. The repertoire holds 50,000 to 65,000 clones, about 92% seen once, with approximately 5.8% in the top ten. Sequenced material: peripheral blood, taken in the third trimester of pregnancy. These receptors all stem from a female donor in good health, enrolled as a control in a pregnancy study.

The rearrangement joins TRBV29-1 to TRBJ1-5; D unclear. This CDR3 has 13 amino acids. The germline V and J ends were trimmed by 7 bases and 6 bases, with 16 bases remaining between them. Germline V gene lookup returns CDR1 SQVTM and CDR2 ANQGSEA. CDR3 bases: TGCAGCGCGATGGACCCCGGAGGTCAGCCCCAGCATTTT. Its protein product is CSAMDPGGQPQHF. The variable domain in full, with the rest retrieved from reference TRBV29-1 and TRBJ1-5, is SAVISQKPSRDICQRGTSLTIQCQVDSQVTMMFWYRQQPGQSLTLIATANQGSEATYESGFVIDKFPISRPNLTFSTLTVSNMSPEDSSIYLCSAMDPGGQPQHFGDGTRLSIL.

V usage is TRBV5-1 and J usage is TRBJ2-2, with D perhaps TRBD2 (6 bases). Germline loops: CDR1 SGHRS, CDR2 YFSETQ. V was pared by 2 bases and J by 1 base, with 9 bases between. This CDR3 has 15 residues. The CDR3 here is CASSFRGENTGELFF. DNA of the CDR3: TGCGCCAGCAGCTTCCGCGGGGAGAACACCGGGGAGCTGTTTTTT.

V usage is TRBV7-2 and J usage is TRBJ1-2; D gene uncertain. The CDR3 runs 13 residues. CDR1 is SGHTA and CDR2 is FQGNSA in the germline V gene. The V gene lost 4 bases and the J gene lost 2 bases, with 8 bases spanning the gap. CDR3 DNA sequence: TGTGCCAGCAGCTCGGGAAGGAACTATGGCTACACCTTC. Protein: CASSSGRNYGYTF.

The chain employs TRBV19 and TRBJ2-3, with D possibly matching TRBD1 (6 bases). The V gene lost 5 bases and the J gene lost 2 bases, with 8 bases spanning the gap. CDR3 length: 13 amino acids. Per germline, CDR1 LNHDA and CDR2 SQIVND (reference sequence). CDR3 region: CASSLGATDTQYF. The CDR3 DNA follows: TGTGCCAGTAGTCTGGGGGCCACAGATACGCAGTATTTT.

V and J are TRBV30 and TRBJ2-4, with unresolved D. Germline V CDR1 and CDR2: GTSNPN, SVGIG (reference sequence). CDR3 size: 12 residues. Trimming left V 4 bases short and J 8 bases short, with 12 bases between. DNA of the CDR3: TGTGCCTGGACCCCATCAGGTGACATTCAGTACTTC. Translating gives CAWTPSGDIQYF.

This clone was recorded only once. The genes are TRBV19 and TRBJ1-4, with TRBD1 identical over 8 bases. This CDR3 has 13 residues. Germline CDR1 LNHDA, CDR2 SQIVND (reference sequence). Losses at the gene ends were 6 bases for V and 8 bases for J; bases not matched to a gene: 5. CDR3 in DNA: TGTGCCAGTAGATGGACAGGGCACGAAAAACTGTTTTTT. This translates into CASRWTGHEKLFF.

The rearrangement joins TRBV12-5 to TRBJ2-1; 9 positions agree with TRBD2. J lost 0 bases, V lost 8 bases, and 11 bases had no gene match. This CDR3 region has 17 residues. Germline loops: CDR1 LGHNT, CDR2 FRNRAP. The CDR3 bases are TGTGCTAGTACATCTGGGGCGGGAGGGTACTCCTACAATGAGCAGTTCTTC. Amino acid sequence: CASTSGAGGYSYNEQFF.

The V and J genes are TRBV6-5 and TRBJ2-7, with D tentatively TRBD2 (6 bases). Germline V gene data show CDR1 as MNHEY and CDR2 as SVGAGI. Trimming took 2 bases from V and 7 from J, leaving 15 bases between them. The length of the CDR3 is 14 residues. As DNA, the CDR3 is TGTGCCAGCAGTTACGACCCAGGGAGGCTGGAGCAGTACTTC. It yields the protein CASSYDPGRLEQYF.

The chain carries TRBV11-1 and TRBJ2-1; 10 bases align to TRBD2. The CDR3 loop spans 18 amino acids. Germline CDR1 reads SGHAT; CDR2 reads FQDESV (reference sequence). Trimming cost V 10 bases and J 0 bases; bases outside gene matches: 15. The CDR3 loop is CATARASGSISSYNEQFF. The CDR3 coding sequence is TGTGCCACAGCTAGGGCTAGCGGGAGTATCAGCTCCTACAATGAGCAGTTCTTC.

The chain carries TRBV2 and TRBJ2-7, with 8 bases aligning to TRBD1. CDR1 is SNHLY, CDR2 FYNNEI, per germline. The length of the CDR3 is 15 residues. V shed 6 bases, J shed 3 bases, and the junction held 10 bases outside the gene matches. The CDR3 region is CASRGTGTGSYEQYF. The CDR3 DNA reads as TGTGCCAGCAGGGGGACAGGCACTGGAAGCTACGAGCAGTACTTC.

This chain uses TRBV4-3 with TRBJ1-1; possible D gene TRBD1, 6 bases. Trimming stripped 4 bases from V and 2 bases from J, with 14 bases between. CDR1 and CDR2 from the germline V gene are LGHNA and YSLEER. There are 15 residues in the CDR3. The DNA of the CDR3 is TGCGCCAGCAGCCTCTGGGGGGGGCTTAACACTGAAGCTTTCTTT. Its translation: CASSLWGGLNTEAFF.

V and J are TRBV19 and TRBJ1-4, with 10 bases lining up with TRBD1. Trimming took 3 bases from V and 7 from J; bases not matched to a gene: 2. Germline lookup yields CDR1 LNHDA and CDR2 SQIVND (reference sequence). There are 14 residues in the CDR3. DNA for the CDR3: TGTGCCAGTAGTATTGGACAGGGGGGTGAAAAACTGTTTTTT. Its protein product is CASSIGQGGEKLFF.

The chain uses TRBV4-3 and TRBJ2-7; D is perhaps TRBD2 (6 bases). V was clipped by 0 bases and J by 0 bases, with 9 bases between them. The CDR3 has 15 residues. CDR1 LGHNA and CDR2 YSLEER come from the germline V gene. The DNA for the CDR3 is TGCGCCAGCAGCCAAGACGGCGGGGTCTCCTACGAGCAGTACTTC. This sequence encodes CASSQDGGVSYEQYF.

The chain is built from TRBV2 and TRBJ2-5, with 7 nucleotides matching TRBD2. Germline-derived CDR1 and CDR2 are SNHLY and FYNNEI. Losses at the gene ends were 7 bases for V and 5 bases for J; bases not matched to a gene: 7. This CDR3 is 13 amino acids long. DNA of the CDR3: TGTGCCAGCAACTTGGGGAGGGGCGAGACCCAGTACTTC. It specifies CASNLGRGETQYF.

In its sample, this clone was seen a few times. The V gene is TRBV20-1, the J gene TRBJ1-2; no reliable D call. CDR3 length: 11 residues. CDR1 DFQATT and CDR2 SNEGSKA come from the germline V gene (reference sequence). CDR3 amino acids: CRTDGGEGYTF. DNA for the CDR3: TGCAGGACCGACGGAGGTGAAGGCTACACCTTC.

This chain links TRBV28 with TRBJ2-1; TRBD2 might be the D (5 bases). The ends were cut back, 4 bases at V and 0 bases at J, with 22 bases in the middle. Germline assignment: CDR1 MDHEN and CDR2 SYDVKM. The CDR3 is 19 residues long. The CDR3 sequence is CASSSGLKPQILSYNEQFF. CDR3 coding DNA: TGTGCCAGCAGTTCAGGACTGAAACCCCAGATTCTCTCCTACAATGAGCAGTTCTTC.

The CDR3 DNA reads TGCGCCAGCAGCCAAGAGGGTCGGGGGAATGAGCAGTTCTTC. This translates into CASSQEGRGNEQFF. The chain combines TRBV4-3 with TRBJ2-1; perhaps TRBD2 as D (6 bases). V lost 0 bases and J lost 7, with 10 bases in between. The CDR3 consists of 14 residues. Germline CDR1 is LGHNA and CDR2 is YSLEER.

The CDR3 DNA reads TGTGCCAGCATCTTGGACAGAGACGGCTACACCTTC. The encoded protein is CASILDRDGYTF. This sequence joins TRBV2 and TRBJ1-2; maybe TRBD1 (6 bases). V lost 7 bases, J lost 8 bases, and 14 bases lay in between. This CDR3 comprises 12 residues. Germline V gene lookup returns CDR1 SNHLY and CDR2 FYNNEI. Full variable domain (outside the CDR3, taken from reference TRBV2 and TRBJ1-2): EPEVTQTPSHQVTQMGQEVILRCVPISNHLYFYWYRQILGQKVEFLVSFYNNEISEKSEIFDDQFSVERPDGSNFTLKIRSTKLEDSAMYFCASILDRDGYTFGSGTRLTVV.

The rearrangement joins TRBV2 to TRBJ1-2, with TRBD1 matching 10 bases. Germline V gene lookup returns CDR1 SNHLY and CDR2 FYNNEI. Trimming at V came to 6 bases and at J to 4 bases, leaving 11 bases not matched to a gene. The CDR3 loop spans 16 amino acids. The CDR3 loop reads CASSSLGTGEGYGYTF. For the CDR3, the DNA is TGTGCCAGCAGCTCACTAGGGACAGGGGAGGGCTATGGCTACACCTTC.

The genes are TRBV2 and TRBJ2-3; 7 positions match TRBD2. V lost 4 bases to trimming and J lost 2 bases; unmatched junction nucleotides: 9. The CDR3 has 16 residues. CDR1 and CDR2 (germline): SNHLY, FYNNEI. The CDR3: CASSGKTSSYTDTQYF. The CDR3 coding sequence is TGTGCCAGCAGTGGGAAGACTAGCTCCTACACAGATACGCAGTATTTT.

The V gene is TRBV10-3, the J gene TRBJ2-7; D is possibly TRBD2 (6 bases). The CDR3 extends over 13 amino acids. The germline V and J ends were trimmed by 10 bases and 6 bases, with 19 bases remaining between them. The germline CDR1 and CDR2 sequences are ENHRY and SYGVKD. CDR3 residues: CASRDSVDGEQYF. CDR3 bases: TGTGCCAGCCGGGACTCCGTCGATGGCGAGCAGTACTTC.

This chain joins TRBV5-5 and TRBJ2-1, with TRBD2 matching 13 bases. Germline loops: CDR1 SGHKS, CDR2 YYEKEE (reference sequence). J was trimmed by 4 bases and V by 4 bases; bases with no gene match: 8. The CDR3 has 17 residues. The CDR3 DNA reads TGTGCCAGCAGCCCACGGACTAGCGGGAGAGGGTACAATGAGCAGTTCTTC. It is translated as CASSPRTSGRGYNEQFF.

J is TRBJ1-3 and V is TRBV7-2; D uncertain. Germline CDR1 reads SGHTA; CDR2 reads FQGNSA. There are 14 residues in the CDR3. V dropped 2 bases and J dropped 4 bases, with 9 bases sitting between them. The CDR3 protein is CASSLRGSGNTIYF. CDR3 coding DNA: TGTGCCAGCAGCTTAAGAGGCTCCGGAAACACCATATATTTT.

The chain is built from TRBV9 and TRBJ2-2; 10 nucleotides agree with TRBD1. The CDR3 loop spans 16 amino acids. The V and J ends lost 0 bases and 6 bases, in that order; junction bases with no gene match: 5. CDR1 SGDLS and CDR2 YYNGEE come from the germline V gene. CDR3 in DNA: TGTGCCAGCAGCGTAGAGGGGACAGGGGCGGCCGGGGAGCTGTTTTTT. Translation: CASSVEGTGAAGELFF.

This chain connects TRBV7-9 to TRBJ2-1; 9 bases agree with TRBD2. Trimming cost V 5 bases and J 5 bases; bases outside gene matches: 10. Germline-derived CDR1 and CDR2 are SEHNR and FQNEAQ (reference sequence). This CDR3 comprises 16 residues. The DNA of the CDR3 is TGTGCCAGCAGCCCACCTGTAGCGGGAGCTAACAATGAGCAGTTCTTC. Its protein is CASSPPVAGANNEQFF. The whole variable domain, filled in from reference TRBV7-9 and TRBJ2-1, reads DTGVSQNPRHKITKRGQNVTFRCDPISEHNRLYWYRQTLGQGPEFLTYFQNEAQLEKSRLLSDRFSAERPKGSFSTLEIQRTEQGDSAMYLCASSPPVAGANNEQFFGPGTRLTVL.

This rearrangement joins TRBV5-1 to TRBJ1-1; D may be TRBD1 (6 bases). Trimming took off 6 bases at V and 9 bases at J, with 12 bases between the two ends. The germline CDR1 and CDR2 sequences are SGHRS and YFSETQ. The CDR3 runs to 11 residues. The CDR3 sequence is CASNGQNKAFF. As DNA, the CDR3 is TGCGCCAGCAATGGACAGAATAAAGCTTTCTTT.

The chain links TRBV7-2 to TRBJ1-1, with D possibly matching TRBD1 (6 bases). The CDR3 sequence is 12 residues long. Germline CDR1 and CDR2: SGHTA and FQGNSA. Trimming removed 1 base at V and 11 bases at J, with 11 bases between. CDR3 bases: TGTGCCAGCAGCTTAGTGGCAGGGGAGGCTTTCTTT. Residues: CASSLVAGEAFF.

This chain joins TRBV30 and TRBJ1-1, with a weak D call TRBD1 (6 bases). This CDR3 is 10 amino acids long. Trimming cost V 8 bases and J 6 bases, with 10 bases left between them. Germline V gene sequence: CDR1 GTSNPN, CDR2 SVGIG (reference sequence). The CDR3 loop is CAGGQPEAFF. CDR3 nucleotide sequence: TGTGCCGGAGGACAGCCTGAAGCTTTCTTT. Combining the CDR3 with reference TRBV30 and TRBJ1-1 gives the whole variable domain SQTIHQWPATLVQPVGSPLSLECTVEGTSNPNLYWYRQAAGRGLQLLFYSVGIGQISSEVPQNLSASRPQDRQFILSSKKLLLSDSGFYLCAGGQPEAFFGQGTRLTVV.

In this sample, this clone turned up a few times. The chain employs TRBV27 and TRBJ1-5, with 7 nucleotides matching TRBD1. Germline V gene lookup returns CDR1 MNHEY and CDR2 SMNVEV (reference sequence). V dropped 6 bases and J dropped 11; count of bases not matched to a gene: 10. CDR3 length: 13 amino acids. The CDR3 sequence: CASRPPTGSAQHF. CDR3 nucleotides: TGTGCCAGCAGACCCCCGACAGGGTCGGCCCAGCATTTT.

The V gene is TRBV2, the J gene TRBJ1-1; 10 bases fit TRBD1. CDR3 size: 17 residues. V was clipped by 5 bases and J by 0 bases; unmatched bases: 9. The germline V gene has CDR1 SNHLY and CDR2 FYNNEI. For the CDR3, the DNA is TGTGCCAGCAGTTCGGACAGGGGGGGATCTATGAACACTGAAGCTTTCTTT. Protein sequence: CASSSDRGGSMNTEAFF.